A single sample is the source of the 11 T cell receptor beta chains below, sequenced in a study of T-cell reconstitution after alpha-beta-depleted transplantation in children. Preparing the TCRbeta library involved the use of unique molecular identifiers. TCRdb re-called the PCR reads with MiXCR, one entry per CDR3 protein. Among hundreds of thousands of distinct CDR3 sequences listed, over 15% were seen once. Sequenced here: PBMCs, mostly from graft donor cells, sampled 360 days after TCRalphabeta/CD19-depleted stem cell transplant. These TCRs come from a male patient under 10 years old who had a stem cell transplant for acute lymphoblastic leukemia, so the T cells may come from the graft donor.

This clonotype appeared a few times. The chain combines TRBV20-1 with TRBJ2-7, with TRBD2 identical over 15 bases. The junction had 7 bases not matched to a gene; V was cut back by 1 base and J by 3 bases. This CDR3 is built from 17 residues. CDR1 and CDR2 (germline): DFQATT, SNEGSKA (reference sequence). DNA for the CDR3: TGCAGTGCTAGAGGGGGCTTGGGACTAGCGGGAGGCTACGAGCAGTACTTC. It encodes CSARGGLGLAGGYEQYF.

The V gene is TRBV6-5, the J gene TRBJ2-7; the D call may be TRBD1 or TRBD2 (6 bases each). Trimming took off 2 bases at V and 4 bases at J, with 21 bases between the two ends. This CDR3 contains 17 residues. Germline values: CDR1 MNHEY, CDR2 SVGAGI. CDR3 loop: CASSYPRGGLLCYEQYF. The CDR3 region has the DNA TGTGCCAGCAGTTACCCGAGAGGGGGACTCCTCTGTTACGAGCAGTACTTC.

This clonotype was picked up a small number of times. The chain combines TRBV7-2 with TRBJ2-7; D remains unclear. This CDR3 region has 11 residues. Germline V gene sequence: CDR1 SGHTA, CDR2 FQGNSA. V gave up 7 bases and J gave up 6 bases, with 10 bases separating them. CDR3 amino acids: CASTERGEQYF. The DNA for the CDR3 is TGTGCCAGCACAGAACGAGGCGAGCAGTACTTC.

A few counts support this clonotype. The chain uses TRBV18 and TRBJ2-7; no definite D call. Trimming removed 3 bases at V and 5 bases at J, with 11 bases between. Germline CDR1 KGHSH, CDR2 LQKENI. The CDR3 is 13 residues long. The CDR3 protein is CASSPRWEDEQYF. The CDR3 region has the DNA TGTGCCAGCTCACCTAGGTGGGAAGACGAGCAGTACTTC.

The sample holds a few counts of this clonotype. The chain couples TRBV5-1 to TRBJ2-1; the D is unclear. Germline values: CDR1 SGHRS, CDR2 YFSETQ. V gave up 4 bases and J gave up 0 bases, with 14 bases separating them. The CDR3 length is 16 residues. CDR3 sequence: CASSARLSSSYNEQFF. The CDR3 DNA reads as TGCGCCAGCAGCGCCCGACTGTCGAGCTCCTACAATGAGCAGTTCTTC. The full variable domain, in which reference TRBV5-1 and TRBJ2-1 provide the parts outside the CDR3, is KAGVTQTPRYLIKTRGQQVTLSCSPISGHRSVSWYQQTPGQGLQFLFEYFSETQRNKGNFPGRFSGRQFSNSRSEMNVSTLELGDSALYLCASSARLSSSYNEQFFGPGTRLTVL.

The CDR3 bases are TGTGCCAGCAGTTTTACTGGGTCCTACGAGCAGTACTTC. As protein: CASSFTGSYEQYF. The chain recombines TRBV12-3 or TRBV12-4 with TRBJ2-7, with unresolved D. V lost 3 bases and J 1 base, leaving 7 bases between the germline ends. This CDR3 spans 13 amino acids.

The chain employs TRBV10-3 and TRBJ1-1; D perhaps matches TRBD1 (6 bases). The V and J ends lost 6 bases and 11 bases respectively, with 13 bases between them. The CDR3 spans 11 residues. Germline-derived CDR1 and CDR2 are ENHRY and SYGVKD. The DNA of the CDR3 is TGTGCCATCAGGAGGGGGACTAGCGCTTTCTTT. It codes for CAIRRGTSAFF.

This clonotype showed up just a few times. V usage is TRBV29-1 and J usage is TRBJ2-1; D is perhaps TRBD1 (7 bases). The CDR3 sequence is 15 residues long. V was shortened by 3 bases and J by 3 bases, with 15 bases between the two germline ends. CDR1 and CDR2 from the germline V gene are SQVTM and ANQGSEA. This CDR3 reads CSVDHAGQNYNEQFF. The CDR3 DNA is TGCAGCGTTGATCACGCGGGACAGAACTACAATGAGCAGTTCTTC.

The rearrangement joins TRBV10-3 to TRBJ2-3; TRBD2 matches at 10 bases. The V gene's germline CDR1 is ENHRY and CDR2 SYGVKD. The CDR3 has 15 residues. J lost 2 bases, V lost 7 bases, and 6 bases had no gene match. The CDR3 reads CAINTGTSATDTQYF. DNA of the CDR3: TGTGCCATCAACACCGGGACTAGCGCCACAGATACGCAGTATTTT.

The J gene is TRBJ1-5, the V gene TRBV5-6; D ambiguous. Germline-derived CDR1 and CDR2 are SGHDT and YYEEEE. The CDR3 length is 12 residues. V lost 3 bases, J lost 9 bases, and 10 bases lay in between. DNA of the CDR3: TGTGCCAGCAGCTCTGACACTCGGCCCCAGCATTTT. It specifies CASSSDTRPQHF.

The CDR3 nucleotides read TGTGCCACCAGTGCCGGACAGGGTAGGGCAGAGACCCAGTACTTC. Protein: CATSAGQGRAETQYF. The V call is TRBV24-1, the J call TRBJ2-5; TRBD1 matches at 8 bases. Losses at the gene ends were 5 bases for V and 4 bases for J; bases not matched to a gene: 8. The CDR3 loop spans 15 amino acids. CDR1 is KGHDR, CDR2 SFDVKD, per germline.